The entry below gives a single T cell receptor beta chain sequence along with its context. This sample was included in a study of blood T cell repertoires in COVID-19. Study summary: Samples came from the United States, Italy and Spain, spanning acute and convalescent COVID-19. T cells, B-cell-depleted T cells, or PBMCs supplied cDNA or gDNA.

Authors' methods: From reference gene primer amplification, estimates of nucleated cell counts were derived. Some clones are missing from TCRdb's copy, which holds only in-frame ones; the method was immunoSEQ multiplex PCR. V, J and clone size derive from that table, while D and trimming were established from the DNA sequence. The profile shows 140,000 or so clones, over 80% of them singletons. Looked up from germline, CDR1 is SGHRS and CDR2 is YFSETQ. The CDR3 is 16 amino acids. V gave up 1 base and J gave up 4 bases; unmatched junction bases: 6. The chain uses TRBV5-1 and TRBJ2-7; TRBD2 agrees at 12 bases. This receptor was identified in a man between 50 and 59 years old who had recovered from COVID-19. The source material was peripheral blood. CDR3 in DNA: TGCGCCAGCAGCTTGACTAGCGGGGGGCCGGAATACGAGCAGTACTTC. It translates to CASSLTSGGPEYEQYF.